This T cell receptor (beta chain) emerged from a study of blood T cell repertoires in COVID-19. Study summary: The United States, Italy and Spain were the sources of the acute and convalescent COVID-19 samples. Nucleic acid was either cDNA or gDNA, and it came from T cells, B-cell-depleted T cells, or PBMCs.

Trimming left V 5 bases short and J 1 base short, with 11 bases between. The CDR3 runs to 14 residues. CDR1 is MNHEY, CDR2 SVGAGI, per germline. Original processing notes: Reference gene primers were amplified, and this amplification served to estimate nucleated cell counts. Using immunoSEQ multiplex PCR, the repertoire was profiled, and TCRdb retains in-frame clones only, with some absent. V and J calls and clone size are given by that table; D and trimming were obtained from the DNA. The data show around 170,000 clones, around 83% seen once. The clonotype originates from a woman aged 25 to 39 with active or convalescent COVID-19. The sequencing input was peripheral blood. The rearrangement joins TRBV6-5 to TRBJ1-1; D perhaps matches TRBD1 (5 bases). The CDR3 DNA is TGTGCCAGCAGTCCGACAGTCGAGAACACTGAAGCTTTCTTT. Translation gives CASSPTVENTEAFF.